These 21 T cell receptor beta chains came from one sample sequenced in a study. TCRdb called the 5' RACE reads again in MiXCR, with one record for every CDR3 protein. The sample includes tens of thousands of distinct CDR3 sequences, around 24% of them seen just once. The source material was tumor-infiltrating naive CD4+ T cells sorted from the breast tumor. As to subset: naive CD4+ T cells, CD4+CD45RA+CD25-. All receptors derive from a female donor with breast cancer.

In this sample, this clonotype turned up a few times. The gene calls are TRBV5-1 and TRBJ2-7, with 9 bases aligning to TRBD2. This CDR3 contains 15 residues. Unmatched junction bases numbered 4, after V lost 0 bases and J lost 3 bases. Looked up from germline, CDR1 is SGHRS and CDR2 is YFSETQ. The CDR3 sequence: CASSLETSGFYEQYF. DNA of the CDR3: TGCGCCAGCAGCTTGGAGACTAGCGGATTCTACGAGCAGTACTTC. The full variable domain, rest sourced from reference TRBV5-1 and TRBJ2-7, is KAGVTQTPRYLIKTRGQQVTLSCSPISGHRSVSWYQQTPGQGLQFLFEYFSETQRNKGNFPGRFSGRQFSNSRSEMNVSTLELGDSALYLCASSLETSGFYEQYFGPGTRLTVT.

The chain carries TRBV30 and TRBJ1-5; D remains unclear. The CDR3 has 15 residues. V was cut by 2 bases and J by 6 bases, with 17 bases left in between. Germline CDR1 GTSNPN, CDR2 SVGIG (reference sequence). The CDR3 region is CAWSLTTNRVQPQHF. In DNA form, the CDR3 reads TGTGCCTGGAGTTTAACGACTAATCGTGTTCAGCCCCAGCATTTT. The full variable domain, in which reference TRBV30 and TRBJ1-5 provide the parts outside the CDR3, is SQTIHQWPATLVQPVGSPLSLECTVEGTSNPNLYWYRQAAGRGLQLLFYSVGIGQISSEVPQNLSASRPQDRQFILSSKKLLLSDSGFYLCAWSLTTNRVQPQHFGDGTRLSIL.

This clonotype has only a few counts. The chain links TRBV11-2 to TRBJ1-2, with D uncertain. Per germline, CDR1 SGHAT and CDR2 FQNNGV. The CDR3 contains 15 residues. Trimming took off 0 bases at V and 4 bases at J, with 12 bases between the two ends. CDR3 bases: TGTGCCAGCAGCTTAGATTTCGGCAGGAGCTATGGCTACACCTTC. Encoded protein: CASSLDFGRSYGYTF. Complete variable domain (other parts from reference TRBV11-2 and TRBJ1-2): EAGVAQSPRYKIIEKRQSVAFWCNPISGHATLYWYQQILGQGPKLLIQFQNNGVVDDSQLPKDRFSAERLKGVDSTLKIQPAKLEDSAVYLCASSLDFGRSYGYTFGSGTRLTVV.

This sequence joins TRBV5-1 and TRBJ2-1; 8 bases map to TRBD2. J lost 8 bases, V lost 3 bases, and 4 bases had no gene match. CDR3 size: 13 residues. CDR1 is SGHRS, CDR2 YFSETQ, per germline. Here the CDR3 reads CASSWGLGDEQFF. CDR3 coding DNA: TGCGCCAGCAGCTGGGGACTAGGCGATGAGCAGTTCTTC.

In this sample, this clonotype turned up many times. V usage is TRBV6-6 and J usage is TRBJ2-3, with D perhaps matching TRBD2 (6 bases). Germline V gives CDR1 MNHNY, CDR2 SVGAGI (reference sequence). The V end was cut by 5 bases, the J end by 4 bases, with 16 bases between. The CDR3 has 15 residues. The CDR3 spells CASSTLTRGADTQYF. The CDR3, as DNA: TGTGCCAGCAGTACCCTTACGCGGGGCGCAGATACGCAGTATTTT.

The J gene is TRBJ2-1, the V gene TRBV6-5; possibly TRBD1 or TRBD2 for D (5 bases each). V was trimmed by 2 bases and J by 9 bases, leaving 14 bases between them. The CDR3 covers 14 residues. The V gene's germline CDR1 is MNHEY and CDR2 SVGAGI. This CDR3 reads CASSYPRGAGEQFF. Here the CDR3 DNA reads TGTGCCAGCAGTTACCCGCGAGGGGCGGGTGAGCAGTTCTTC.

J is TRBJ2-2 and V is TRBV12-3 or TRBV12-4; the D gene is possibly TRBD2 (5 bases). This CDR3 is built from 14 residues. Trimming took off 5 bases at V and 2 bases at J, with 9 bases between the two ends. The CDR3 region is CASSPGINTGELFF. CDR3 sequence (DNA): TGTGCCAGCAGTCCCGGGATTAACACCGGGGAGCTGTTTTTT.

The V gene is TRBV5-1, the J gene TRBJ2-4; D possibly corresponds to TRBD2 (5 bases). CDR3 size: 14 residues. CDR1 is SGHRS, CDR2 YFSETQ, per germline. V lost 2 bases and J 2 bases, leaving 8 bases between the germline ends. The CDR3 DNA follows: TGCGCCAGCAGCTTTGGAGGACCCAAAAACATTCAGTACTTC. The encoded protein is CASSFGGPKNIQYF. The full variable domain, its missing parts supplied by reference TRBV5-1 and TRBJ2-4, is KAGVTQTPRYLIKTRGQQVTLSCSPISGHRSVSWYQQTPGQGLQFLFEYFSETQRNKGNFPGRFSGRQFSNSRSEMNVSTLELGDSALYLCASSFGGPKNIQYFGAGTRLSVL.

The rearrangement joins TRBV4-1 to TRBJ2-4; the D is unclear. This CDR3 has 13 residues. V lost 0 bases and J lost 7, with 7 bases in between. Germline V CDR1 and CDR2: MGHRA, YSYEKL. The CDR3 nucleotides are TGCGCCAGCAGCCAAGATGAGGTCAACATTCAGTACTTC. Protein: CASSQDEVNIQYF.

For this clonotype: A clone one base away is much larger, so this may be a read error. The chain combines TRBV7-2 with TRBJ2-6; D not certain. Germline loops: CDR1 SGHTA, CDR2 FQGNSA. With 11 bases removed from V and 11 bases from J, the gap between germline ends came to 28 bases. The CDR3 is made up of 16 amino acids. CDR3 DNA sequence: TGTGCCGCCCGGCCCCCAGACGAGGTTATTACCGACGTCCTGACTTTC. As protein: CAARPPDEVITDVLTF.

CDR3 coding DNA: TGTGCCAGTTCCGATTCCTACGAGCAGTACTTC. It encodes CASSDSYEQYF. The chain combines TRBV28 with TRBJ2-7; no reliable D call. The ends were cut back, 9 bases at V and 1 base at J, with 7 bases in the middle. The CDR3 is 11 residues long. The germline V gene encodes CDR1 MDHEN and CDR2 SYDVKM.

The chain employs TRBV5-5 and TRBJ2-5; 9 bases align to TRBD1. V lost 3 bases to trimming and J lost 5 bases; unmatched junction nucleotides: 8. CDR1 and CDR2 (germline): SGHKS, YYEKEE (reference sequence). The CDR3 spans 15 residues. The CDR3 sequence is CASSWGTGMEETQYF. CDR3 sequence (DNA): TGTGCCAGCAGCTGGGGGACAGGGATGGAGGAGACCCAGTACTTC.

Notes on this clonotype: The limits of the CDR3 on the DNA are not certain, so only TCRdb's listed CDR3 is given. This chain joins TRBV28 and TRBJ1-1; TRBD1 is taken as the D call from the table, unchecked against the DNA. Germline V gene data show CDR1 as MDHEN and CDR2 as SYDVKM. The CDR3 spans 15 residues, counting both ends. CDR3 amino acids: CASSLWGQGTTEASF.

This clonotype has more than one count but fewer than ten. This may come from a read error, since a much larger clone is one base off. This chain links TRBV5-1 with TRBJ2-2; possible D gene TRBD1, 6 bases. CDR1 is SGHRS, CDR2 YFSETQ, per germline. This CDR3 spans 15 amino acids. This chain's CDR3 is CASSQGTTYTGEPFF. CDR3 sequence (DNA): TGCGCCAGCAGCCAGGGGACAACTTACACCGGGGAGCCGTTTTTT.

This clonotype was observed a few times. This chain connects TRBV20-1 to TRBJ2-4; unclear D gene. Germline CDR1 is DFQATT and CDR2 is SNEGSKA (reference sequence). CDR3 length: 14 amino acids. V was shortened by 8 bases and J by 9 bases, with 23 bases between the two germline ends. CDR3 protein: CSSEINSDNGIQYF. The DNA for the CDR3 is TGCAGTTCCGAAATTAACTCCGATAATGGCATTCAGTACTTC.

This clonotype was detected ten times or more. The J gene is TRBJ2-6, the V gene TRBV5-1, with 9 bases identical to TRBD1. Germline trimming cut 4 bases from V and 1 base from J; bases unmatched to any gene: 6. The V gene's germline CDR1 is SGHRS and CDR2 YFSETQ. This CDR3 is 17 amino acids long. The CDR3 reads CASSPGTGFSGANVLTF. The CDR3 DNA is TGCGCCAGCAGCCCCGGGACAGGGTTTTCTGGGGCCAACGTCCTGACTTTC.

This clonotype was seen a handful of times. The genes are TRBV20-1 and TRBJ2-1; 7 nucleotides match TRBD2. Looked up from germline, CDR1 is DFQATT and CDR2 is SNEGSKA (reference sequence). This CDR3 contains 16 residues. V was clipped by 5 bases and J by 0 bases; unmatched bases: 10. The CDR3 DNA reads TGCAGTGCTTTTGGAACTGGCGGGAGCTCCTACAATGAGCAGTTCTTC. Translated, it gives CSAFGTGGSSYNEQFF.

Remarks on this clonotype: A much larger clone is a single base away; this may be a read error. CDR3 loop: CSSSPRTGRGDTQYF. The DNA for the CDR3 is TGTTCCAGCAGCCCCCGGACAGGGCGAGGAGATACGCAGTATTTT. The chain recombines TRBV7-6 with TRBJ2-3; 8 bases match TRBD1. Germline lookup yields CDR1 SGHVS and CDR2 FNYEAQ. The CDR3 spans 15 residues.

This clonotype was counted between two and nine times. This chain connects TRBV28 to TRBJ2-3, with a possible D match to TRBD2 (6 bases). CDR1 is MDHEN and CDR2 is SYDVKM in the germline V gene. V gave up 10 bases and J gave up 1 base, with 9 bases separating them. There are 12 residues in the CDR3. CDR3 residues: CATRGGTDTQYF. The CDR3 nucleotides read TGTGCCACCCGCGGGGGCACAGATACGCAGTATTTT. Combining the CDR3 with reference TRBV28 and TRBJ2-3 gives the whole variable domain DVKVTQSSRYLVKRTGEKVFLECVQDMDHENMFWYRQDPGLGLRLIYFSYDVKMKEKGDIPEGYSVSREKKERFSLILESASTNQTSMYLCATRGGTDTQYFGPGTRLTVL.

The gene calls are TRBV5-4 and TRBJ2-3; the match to TRBD2 covers 12 bases. This CDR3 is 16 amino acids long. With V trimmed by 4 bases and J by 4 bases, 7 bases remained unmatched. In germline, CDR1 is SGHNT, CDR2 YYREEE (reference sequence). The CDR3 loop is CASSPGTSGRSDTQYF. As DNA, the CDR3 is TGTGCCAGCAGCCCCGGAACTAGCGGGAGGTCAGATACGCAGTATTTT.

In this sample, this clonotype turned up many times. The CDR3 DNA sequence: TGTGCCAGCAGCGCCGAGGCAGGATCCTCCTACGAGCAGTACTTC. It is translated as CASSAEAGSSYEQYF. The genes are TRBV7-6 and TRBJ2-7; D gene uncertain. The germline V gene has CDR1 SGHVS and CDR2 FNYEAQ. V lost 5 bases, J lost 0 bases, and 14 bases lay in between. The CDR3 contains 15 residues. The entire variable domain, with the rest obtained from reference TRBV7-6 and TRBJ2-7, is as follows: GAGVSQSPRYKVTKRGQDVALRCDPISGHVSLYWYRQALGQGPEFLTYFNYEAQQDKSGLPNDRFSAERPEGSISTLTIQRTEQRDSAMYRCASSAEAGSSYEQYFGPGTRLTVT.